This TCR beta chain derives from a study of T-cell reconstitution after alpha-beta-depleted transplantation in children (dated by TCRdb to between 2015 and 2016). Notes on the research overall: The study quantitatively tracked T-cell immune reconstitution after TCRalphabeta/CD19-depleted allogeneic hematopoietic cell transplantation in children using TCR repertoire profiling.

CDR1 and CDR2 (SGHAT, FQNNGV) derive from the germline V gene. The CDR3 holds 15 amino acids from the cysteine to the phenylalanine. Only the CDR3 DNA stays, 45 bases, in frame from base 1. V lost 0 bases and J lost 1 base; the stretch between them is 7 bases long. Libraries were made using PCR. TCRdb lists the instrument as Illumina HiSeq 2500. TCR library preparation used molecular barcoding, with unique molecular identifiers applied to normalize quantification of the TCRbeta repertoire. TCRdb trimmed public reads at Q25 via fastp, called clones via MiXCR and kept in-frame beta chains. Entries are consolidated by CDR3 protein sequence, retaining the most common genes and DNA. This sample is represented by fewer than 120,000 distinct CDR3 sequences; about 9.4% of them were singletons. 8% of the sample lies in the top ten. This clonotype was detected many times. The target of this receptor is not known. Base qualities are not provided; no much larger clone lies one nucleotide away.

The receptor chain draws on TRBV11-2 and TRBJ1-5; the D gene is perhaps TRBD1, from 5 matching bases. The input for sequencing was PBMCs from the stem cell graft donor, taken from the stem cell graft. This receptor was identified in a human donor who donated a stem cell graft to a child with acute lymphoblastic leukemia. CDR3 protein: CASSLEGGSNQPQHF. The base sequence is TGTGCCAGCAGCTTAGAGGGGGGAAGCAATCAGCCCCAGCATTTT. With the portions outside the CDR3 filled from the reference TRBV11-2 and TRBJ1-5 genes, the complete variable region becomes EAGVAQSPRYKIIEKRQSVAFWCNPISGHATLYWYQQILGQGPKLLIQFQNNGVVDDSQLPKDRFSAERLKGVDSTLKIQPAKLEDSAVYLCASSLEGGSNQPQHFGDGTRLSIL.